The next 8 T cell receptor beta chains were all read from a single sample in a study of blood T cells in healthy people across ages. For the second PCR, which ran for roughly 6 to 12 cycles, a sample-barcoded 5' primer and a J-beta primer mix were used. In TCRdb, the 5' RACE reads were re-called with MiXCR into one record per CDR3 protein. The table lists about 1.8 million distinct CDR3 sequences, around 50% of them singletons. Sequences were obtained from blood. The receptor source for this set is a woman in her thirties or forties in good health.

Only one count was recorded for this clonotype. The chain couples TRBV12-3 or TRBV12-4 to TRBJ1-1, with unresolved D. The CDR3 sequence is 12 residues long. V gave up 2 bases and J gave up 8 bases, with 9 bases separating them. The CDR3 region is CASSLSNPEAFF. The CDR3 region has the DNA TGTGCCAGCAGTTTAAGTAACCCGGAAGCTTTCTTT.

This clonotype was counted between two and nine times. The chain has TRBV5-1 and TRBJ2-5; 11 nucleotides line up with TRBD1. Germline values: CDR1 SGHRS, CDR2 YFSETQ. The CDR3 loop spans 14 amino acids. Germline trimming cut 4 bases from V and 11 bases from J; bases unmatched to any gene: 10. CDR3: CASSRDRGANEQYF. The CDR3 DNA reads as TGCGCCAGCAGCCGGGACAGGGGGGCCAATGAGCAGTACTTC.

The CDR3 region has the DNA TGTGCCAGCAGCCCCACAGACGCAGGGGCATACAATGAGCAGTTCTTC. Translating gives CASSPTDAGAYNEQFF. This chain uses TRBV14 with TRBJ2-1, with D maybe TRBD1 (6 bases). Germline CDR1 is SGHDN and CDR2 is FVKESK. With 4 bases removed from V and 4 bases from J, the gap between germline ends came to 17 bases. This CDR3 comprises 16 residues.

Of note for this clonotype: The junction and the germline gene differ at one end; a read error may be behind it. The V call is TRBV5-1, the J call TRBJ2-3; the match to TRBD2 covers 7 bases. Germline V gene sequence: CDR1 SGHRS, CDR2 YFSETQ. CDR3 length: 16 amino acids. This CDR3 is CASSLAFGGSPDTRYF. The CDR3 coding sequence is TGCGCCAGCAGCTTGGCCTTCGGGGGGAGCCCAGATACGCGGTATTTT.

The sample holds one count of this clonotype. The CDR3 here is CSATHGNSPLHF. CDR3 in DNA: TGCAGTGCGACACACGGAAATTCACCCCTCCACTTT. J is TRBJ1-6 and V is TRBV20-1; D is ambiguous. Germline CDR1 DFQATT, CDR2 SNEGSKA (reference sequence). Trimming cost V 6 bases and J 7 bases, with 10 bases left between them. This CDR3 contains 12 residues.

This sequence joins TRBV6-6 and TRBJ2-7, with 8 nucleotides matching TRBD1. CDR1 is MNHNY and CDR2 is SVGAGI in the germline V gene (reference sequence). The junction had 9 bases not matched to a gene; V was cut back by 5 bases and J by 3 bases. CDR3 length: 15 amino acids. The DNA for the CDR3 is TGTGCCAGCAGTACCTCTGGACAGGGAGGCTACGAGCAGTACTTC. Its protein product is CASSTSGQGGYEQYF.

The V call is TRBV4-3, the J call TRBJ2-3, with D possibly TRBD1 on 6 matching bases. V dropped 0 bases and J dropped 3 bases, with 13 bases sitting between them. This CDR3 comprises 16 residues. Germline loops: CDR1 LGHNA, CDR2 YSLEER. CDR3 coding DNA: TGCGCCAGCAGCCAAGATTTAGGGGGTACGACAGATACGCAGTATTTT. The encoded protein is CASSQDLGGTTDTQYF.

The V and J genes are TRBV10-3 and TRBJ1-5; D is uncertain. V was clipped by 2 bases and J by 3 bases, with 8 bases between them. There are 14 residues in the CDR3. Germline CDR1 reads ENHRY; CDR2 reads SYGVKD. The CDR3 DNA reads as TGTGCCATCAGTGAGGGAGACCTCAATCAGCCCCAGCATTTT. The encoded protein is CAISEGDLNQPQHF.